This T cell receptor (beta chain) was sequenced for a study of cytomegalovirus exposure and HLA in healthy donors. Regarding the study as a whole: Sequences of the TCR beta chain were said to predict the HLA-A and HLA-B alleles of most subjects accurately.

A remark on this clone: Its antigen remains unidentified.

Germline CDR1 and CDR2: SGHNT and YYREEE (reference sequence). J was trimmed by 6 bases and V by 5 bases; bases with no gene match: 12. This CDR3 region has 15 residues. The PCR used 60 Vbeta and 13 Jbeta primers. Using immunoSEQ multiplex PCR, the repertoire was profiled, and TCRdb retains in-frame clones only, with some absent. The table shows about 140,000 clones, with 60% to 80% occurring only once. The chain couples TRBV5-4 to TRBJ1-1, with 8 nucleotides matching TRBD1. The receptor was isolated from a middle-aged man in good health and CMV-seronegative. The sample comprised PBMCs. For the CDR3, the DNA is TGTGCCAGCAGTTTTTGGACAGGGCCCCTCTCTGAAGCTTTCTTT. It codes for CASSFWTGPLSEAFF.